This TCR beta chain appears in the sequencing data of a study of T cell responses to AZD1222 COVID-19 vaccine. Findings and caveats of the study: Mostly white British, mostly female donors; authors suggested clonal diversity may be underestimated. Within unmutated variant regions lay the reported targets of nearly half of spike-specific TCRs.

The germline CDR1 and CDR2 sequences are SGHRS and YFSETQ. The CDR3 totals 17 residues. Losses at the gene ends were 3 bases for V and 1 base for J; bases not matched to a gene: 12. TCRdb keeps only in-frame clones here, not all; method: immunoSEQ multiplex PCR. This sample has about 69,000 clones, with approximately 82% found just once. In regard to this clone: Its specificity is not known.

The V call is TRBV5-1, the J call TRBJ2-5, with 7 bases identical to TRBD2. This sequence originates from an adult who received the AZD1222 COVID-19 vaccine. Sequenced material: peripheral blood, taken 28 days after the second AZD1222 dose. CDR3 protein: CASSSPASGEFQETQYF. Written as DNA, the CDR3 is TGCGCCAGCAGCTCGCCCGCTAGCGGAGAGTTCCAAGAGACCCAGTACTTC.